What follows describes a single T cell receptor beta chain. V was clipped by 2 bases and J by 4 bases, with 14 bases between them. Germline CDR1 reads SNHLY; CDR2 reads FYNNEI. This CDR3 is built from 15 residues. In the original analysis: Scientists estimated how many nucleated cells there were by amplifying reference gene primers. Only in-frame clones appear in the TCRdb table, and some are missing; sequencing was by immunoSEQ multiplex PCR. V and J calls plus clone size are reproduced from that table; the DNA served to infer D and trimming. The sample consists of a few hundred thousand clones, roughly nine tenths of them appearing once. The data were taken from a study of blood T cell repertoires in COVID-19. Looking at the study overall: COVID-19 samples from acute and convalescent phases originated in the United States, Italy and Spain. T cells, B-cell-depleted T cells, or PBMCs provided the cDNA or gDNA that served as material.

Followed over time, Seattle patients had been enrolled while infection was active. This clonotype was sampled from a woman aged 45-60 years with COVID-19, enrolled during active disease. The chain recombines TRBV2 with TRBJ2-5, with a weak D call TRBD1 (5 bases). The specimen was peripheral blood. CDR3 region: CASSEFEQDRETQYF. Here the CDR3 DNA reads TGTGCCAGCAGTGAATTTGAACAGGATAGAGAGACCCAGTACTTC. Combining the CDR3 with reference TRBV2 and TRBJ2-5 gives the whole variable domain EPEVTQTPSHQVTQMGQEVILRCVPISNHLYFYWYRQILGQKVEFLVSFYNNEISEKSEIFDDQFSVERPDGSNFTLKIRSTKLEDSAMYFCASSEFEQDRETQYFGPGTRLLVL.